These 2 T cell receptor beta chains originate from one sample sequenced in a study of blood T cell repertoires in COVID-19. The method was immunoSEQ multiplex PCR; TCRdb's version includes in-frame clones alone and lacks a portion of them. Of under 450,000 clones in the sample, around 87% were seen once. The specimen was PBMCs or T cells enriched from blood (not recorded which). Receptors originate from a man aged 25 to 45 who had recovered from COVID-19.

There are a few counts of this clone. This chain uses TRBV30 with TRBJ1-6; 10 bases align to TRBD1. The germline CDR1 and CDR2 sequences are GTSNPN and SVGIG (reference sequence). The CDR3 length is 15 residues. The V and J ends lost 0 bases and 10 bases, in that order; junction bases with no gene match: 6. The CDR3 sequence is CAWSVLGTGDSPLHF. The CDR3 DNA sequence: TGTGCCTGGAGTGTACTGGGGACAGGGGACTCACCCCTCCACTTT.

The rearrangement joins TRBV19 to TRBJ2-5, with TRBD2 matching 12 bases. The CDR3 runs 16 residues. The junction had 6 bases not matched to a gene; V was cut back by 6 bases and J by 1 base. CDR1 and CDR2 from the germline V gene are LNHDA and SQIVND (reference sequence). CDR3 amino acids: CASRPTSGGFQETQYF. CDR3 DNA sequence: TGTGCCAGTAGACCGACTAGCGGGGGTTTCCAAGAGACCCAGTACTTC.